This TCR beta chain derives from a study of monozygotic twins with inflammatory bowel disease. Each TCR library consumed 3500 ng of total RNA. With the 5' RACE reads reprocessed, TCRdb shows one record per CDR3 protein and no DNA. There are over 150,000 distinct CDR3 sequences in the sample, with 2.4% held by the top ten. Comments on this clonotype: Its antigen remains unidentified.

Study-wide findings and caveats: No one strong IBD-associated signal or clonotype was supported. Diversity of TCRbeta measured by inverse Simpson was lower in IBD patients than in healthy co-twins. IBD patients shared fewer clonotypes with others than healthy twins, especially with disease activity.

The CDR3 has 15 residues. CDR1 is SEHNR and CDR2 is FQNEAQ in the germline V gene (reference sequence). Input material: blood. The sequence was collected from a human donor with ulcerative colitis or Crohn's disease, or a healthy co-twin of an affected twin (not recorded which). The chain joins TRBV7-9 to TRBJ2-1. CDR3 protein: CASSPTRFSYNEQFF.